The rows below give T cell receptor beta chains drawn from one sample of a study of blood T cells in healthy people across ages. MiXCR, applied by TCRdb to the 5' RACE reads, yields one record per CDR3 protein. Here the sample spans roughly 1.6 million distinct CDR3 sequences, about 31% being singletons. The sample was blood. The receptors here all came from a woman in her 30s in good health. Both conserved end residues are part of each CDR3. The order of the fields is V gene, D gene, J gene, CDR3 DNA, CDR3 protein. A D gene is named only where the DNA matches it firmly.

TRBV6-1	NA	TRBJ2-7	TGTGCCAGCAGTGAAACGCAAAGGGGCCTCCCTTTC	CASSETQRGLPF
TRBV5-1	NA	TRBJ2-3	TGCGCCAGCAGCCCTCTAGCGAGCACAGATACGCAGTATTTT	CASSPLASTDTQYF
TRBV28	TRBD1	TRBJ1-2	TGTGCCAGCAGTAGGGGGACAGCTAACTATGGCTACACCTTC	CASSRGTANYGYTF
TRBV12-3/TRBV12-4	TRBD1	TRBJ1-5	TGTGCCAGCAGTCCCGCGATGGGGACAGGGCTAAATCAGCCCCAGCATTTT	CASSPAMGTGLNQPQHF
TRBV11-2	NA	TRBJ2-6	TGTGCCATCTCGGCGGGGGCCAACGTCCTGACTTTC	CAISAGANVLTF
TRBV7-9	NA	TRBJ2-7	TGTGCCAGCAGCTTAGCCCAAGGGGGAATCTATGAGCAGTACTTC	CASSLAQGGIYEQYF
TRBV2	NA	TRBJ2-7	TGTGCCAGCAGCGAGGGGCAGATCTCCTACGAGCAGTACTTC	CASSEGQISYEQYF
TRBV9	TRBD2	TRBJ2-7	TGTACCAGCAGCGTAGGGACTAACGTGTACGAGCAGTACTTC	CTSSVGTNVYEQYF
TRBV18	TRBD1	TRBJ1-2	TGTGCCAGCTCACCACCCACAGGGGTCGGCTACACCTTC	CASSPPTGVGYTF
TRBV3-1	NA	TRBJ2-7	TGTGCCAGCAGCCACTTCCCCGGGGTAGCCTCCTACGAGCAGTACTTC	CASSHFPGVASYEQYF